In this sample, the clone carrying this T cell receptor (beta chain) turned up once. Its antigen is not known. This entry is derived from a study of PD-1 blockade in mismatch repair-deficient tumors. Study-wide context: Enrolled about 2012-2016, patients had progressing, pretreated mismatch repair-deficient cancers of 12 types.

Mismatch repair deficiency was confirmed in all patients, by PCR or immunohistochemistry. TCRs were sequenced from a few patients responding to pembrolizumab. Generated by immunoSEQ multiplex PCR, the TCRdb table keeps only in-frame clones and is missing some. The repertoire includes under 75,000 clones, more than 70% of them detected once, and roughly 13% sits in the top ten. Whole-study findings and limits: Tumor-resident clones, often absent from pretreatment blood, expanded after pembrolizumab and then contracted.

CDR1 and CDR2 (germline): SGHTA, FQGNSA. The CDR3 consists of 15 residues. The V gene end was trimmed by 4 bases and the J gene end by 4 bases; junction bases not matched to a gene: 5. The chain uses TRBV7-2 and TRBJ2-2; TRBD1 agrees at 8 bases. The sequence derives from an adult with mismatch repair-deficient cancer. The input for sequencing was peripheral blood, taken 52 weeks after starting pembrolizumab. This CDR3 reads CASSSTGAGTGELFF. CDR3 DNA: TGTGCCAGCAGCTCGACAGGGGCTGGCACCGGGGAGCTGTTTTTT. Full variable domain (outside the CDR3, taken from reference TRBV7-2 and TRBJ2-2): GAGVSQSPSNKVTEKGKDVELRCDPISGHTALYWYRQSLGQGLEFLIYFQGNSAPDKSGLPSDRFSAERTGGSVSTLTIQRTQQEDSAVYLCASSSTGAGTGELFFGEGSRLTVL.